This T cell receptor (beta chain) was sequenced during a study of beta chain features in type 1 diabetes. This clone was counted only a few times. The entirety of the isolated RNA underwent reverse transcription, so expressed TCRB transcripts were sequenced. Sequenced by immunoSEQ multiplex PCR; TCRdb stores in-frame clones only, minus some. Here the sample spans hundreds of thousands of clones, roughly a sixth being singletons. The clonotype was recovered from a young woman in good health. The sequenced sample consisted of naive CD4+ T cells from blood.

The CDR3 is CASSFGRGTGAYEQYF. The CDR3 DNA is TGTGCCAGCAGCTTCGGTCGCGGGACAGGTGCCTACGAGCAGTACTTC. This chain links TRBV5-6 with TRBJ2-7; 8 bases align to TRBD1. The CDR3 runs 16 residues. Trimming took 2 bases from V and 2 from J; bases not matched to a gene: 9. CDR1 is SGHDT and CDR2 is YYEEEE in the germline V gene.